The clone carrying this T cell receptor beta chain was detected ten times or more. The antigen remains unidentified. Production of TCR cDNA was by 5'RACE template switching, which also added a universal primer site and UMIs. TCRdb used MiXCR to reprocess the 5' RACE reads, holding one entry per CDR3 protein. The sample lists roughly 310,000 distinct CDR3 sequences, 8.7% occurring once. The data originate from a study of T cells after yellow fever vaccination. Points from the study as a whole: Few clonotypes appeared in both CD4 and CD8 compartments. Contaminants from the bulk population, in the form of abundant clonotypes, could be found in FACS-sorted repertoires.

Here the sequenced sample was PBMCs, taken on the day of the first yellow fever vaccination. This receptor was obtained from a young man who received the YFV17D yellow fever vaccine.

The CDR3 DNA follows: TGCAGCGCCCGACCGGGACAGCTACAGACCCAGTACTTC. This encodes CSARPGQLQTQYF. This sequence joins TRBV29-1 and TRBJ2-5; 7 nucleotides agree with TRBD1. After removal of 7 bases from V and 6 bases from J, the junction contained 11 bases not matched to a gene. The CDR3 length is 13 residues. Germline CDR1 and CDR2: SQVTM and ANQGSEA.